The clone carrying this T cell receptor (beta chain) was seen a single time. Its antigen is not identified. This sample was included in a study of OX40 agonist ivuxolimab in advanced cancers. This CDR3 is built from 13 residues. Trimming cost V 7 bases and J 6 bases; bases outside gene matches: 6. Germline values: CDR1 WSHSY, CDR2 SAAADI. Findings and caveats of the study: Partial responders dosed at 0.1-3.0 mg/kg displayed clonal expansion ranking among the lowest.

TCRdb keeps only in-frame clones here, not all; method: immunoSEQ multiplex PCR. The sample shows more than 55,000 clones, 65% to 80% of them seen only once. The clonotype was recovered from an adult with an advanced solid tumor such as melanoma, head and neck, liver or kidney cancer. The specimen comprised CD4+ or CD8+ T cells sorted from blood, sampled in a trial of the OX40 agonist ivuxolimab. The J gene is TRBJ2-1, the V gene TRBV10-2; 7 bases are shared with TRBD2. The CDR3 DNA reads TGCGCCAGCACCCGGGACTACTTCAATGAGCAGTTCTTC. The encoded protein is CASTRDYFNEQFF.